Presented here are 14 T cell receptor beta chains from one specimen sequenced in a study of cytomegalovirus exposure and HLA in healthy donors. The study ran its PCR with 60 Vbeta and 13 Jbeta primers. Produced via immunoSEQ multiplex PCR; TCRdb's table is partial and in-frame only. The sample consists of roughly 45,000 clones, about 60% of them appearing once. Sequences were obtained from PBMCs. Receptors originate from a human donor in good health.

A word on this clone: Compared with germline, one end of the junction differs, possibly owing to a read error. The genes are TRBV5-1 and TRBJ1-2; D is possibly TRBD1 (5 bases). The CDR3 is 13 amino acids. The germline gives CDR1 SGHRS, CDR2 YFSETQ. The CDR3 spells CATSFQGNSGYTF. In nucleotides, the CDR3 is TGCGCCACCTCATTTCAGGGAAACTCTGGCTACACCTTC.

The chain employs TRBV2 and TRBJ1-5; unclear D gene. The CDR3 totals 14 residues. From germline, CDR1 is SNHLY and CDR2 FYNNEI. V lost 3 bases and J lost 1, with 7 bases in between. CDR3 protein: CASSEQVSNQPQHF. CDR3 nucleotide sequence: TGTGCCAGCAGTGAGCAGGTGAGCAATCAGCCCCAGCATTTT. The whole variable domain, filled in from reference TRBV2 and TRBJ1-5, reads EPEVTQTPSHQVTQMGQEVILRCVPISNHLYFYWYRQILGQKVEFLVSFYNNEISEKSEIFDDQFSVERPDGSNFTLKIRSTKLEDSAMYFCASSEQVSNQPQHFGDGTRLSIL.

The chain uses TRBV7-9 and TRBJ1-6; D unresolved. This CDR3 has 16 amino acids. V dropped 0 bases and J dropped 10 bases, with 16 bases sitting between them. Germline values: CDR1 SEHNR, CDR2 FQNEAQ (reference sequence). In nucleotides, the CDR3 is TGTGCCAGCAGCTTAGCTGGGGAGGGCCGGCGATCACCCCTCCACTTT. Protein sequence: CASSLAGEGRRSPLHF.

This clone was detected only a few times. The rearrangement joins TRBV19 to TRBJ2-5; 8 bases align to TRBD1. V shed 5 bases, J shed 4 bases, and the junction held 9 bases outside the gene matches. The CDR3 totals 15 residues. CDR1 is LNHDA, CDR2 SQIVND, per germline (reference sequence). The CDR3 sequence is CASSPPGQAGETQYF. The CDR3 DNA reads as TGTGCCAGTAGTCCTCCGGGACAGGCGGGAGAGACCCAGTACTTC.

The chain joins TRBV7-8 to TRBJ1-3, with 7 nucleotides matching TRBD1. Germline CDR1 SGHVS, CDR2 FQNEAQ. The CDR3 runs 14 residues. The V gene end was trimmed by 5 bases and the J gene end by 7 bases; junction bases not matched to a gene: 8. The CDR3 coding sequence is TGTGCCAGCAGCCCACAGGGGTTCGGGAACACCATATATTTT. Translating it yields CASSPQGFGNTIYF.

CDR3 loop: CASSDRGTANEKLFF. The CDR3 nucleotides are TGTGCCAGCAGTGATCGGGGGACTGCTAATGAAAAACTGTTTTTT. The chain links TRBV2 to TRBJ1-4; tentative D call: TRBD1 (5 bases). The CDR3 runs to 15 residues. V lost 3 bases and J 3 bases, leaving 11 bases between the germline ends. Germline CDR1 SNHLY, CDR2 FYNNEI.

The chain joins TRBV7-6 to TRBJ1-2, with 8 bases matching TRBD1. The CDR3 is made up of 15 amino acids. Germline values: CDR1 SGHVS, CDR2 FNYEAQ. With V trimmed by 1 base and J by 0 bases, 1 base remained unmatched. The CDR3 loop reads CASSLGTGTNYGYTF. As DNA, the CDR3 is TGTGCCAGCAGCTTAGGGACAGGGACTAACTATGGCTACACCTTC.

V usage is TRBV6-1 and J usage is TRBJ1-5; D uncertain. Germline V gene data show CDR1 as MNHNS and CDR2 as SASEGT. Trimming left V 7 bases short and J 0 bases short, with 7 bases between. This CDR3 has 13 residues. The DNA for the CDR3 is TGTGCCAGCATCGAGGATAGCAATCAGCCCCAGCATTTT. Translation: CASIEDSNQPQHF.

The rearrangement links TRBV7-6 to TRBJ2-7; D is unresolved. Trimming cost V 5 bases and J 5 bases, with 13 bases left between them. CDR1 is SGHVS and CDR2 is FNYEAQ in the germline V gene. This CDR3 comprises 13 residues. The CDR3 sequence: CASSPQLIDEQYF. The CDR3 DNA reads TGTGCCAGCAGCCCCCAGTTAATCGACGAGCAGTACTTC.

The V gene is TRBV6-5, the J gene TRBJ1-5; D remains ambiguous. V was pared by 8 bases and J by 7 bases, with 18 bases between. This CDR3 region has 14 residues. Germline V gene lookup returns CDR1 MNHEY and CDR2 SVGAGI. The CDR3 protein is CASGSGGELQPQHF. CDR3 DNA: TGTGCCAGCGGCTCAGGTGGTGAGTTGCAGCCCCAGCATTTT.

This chain joins TRBV10-3 and TRBJ1-2, with D possibly matching TRBD1 (6 bases). Trimming removed 4 bases from V and 8 bases from J, with 11 bases in between. The germline gives CDR1 ENHRY, CDR2 SYGVKD. This CDR3 contains 12 residues. CDR3 DNA sequence: TGTGCCATCAGTGGAGGGGGTAGGGGCTACACCTTC. Its protein product is CAISGGGRGYTF.

J is TRBJ2-3 and V is TRBV14; 8 positions agree with TRBD1. Germline assignment: CDR1 SGHDN and CDR2 FVKESK. J was trimmed by 1 base and V by 4 bases; bases with no gene match: 4. The CDR3 is 15 residues long. CDR3 bases: TGTGCCAGCAGCCTTCAGGGGGCCCGCACAGATACGCAGTATTTT. It encodes CASSLQGARTDTQYF.

This chain uses TRBV28 with TRBJ1-2, with D possibly matching TRBD1 (6 bases). The CDR3 sequence is 13 residues long. Germline assignment: CDR1 MDHEN and CDR2 SYDVKM. The germline V and J ends were trimmed by 7 bases and 5 bases, with 14 bases remaining between them. For the CDR3, the DNA is TGTGCCAGCAAATCCGGGACAACATATGGCTACACCTTC. Translation: CASKSGTTYGYTF.

V gene TRBV28 combines with J gene TRBJ2-2; the match to TRBD1 covers 9 bases. This CDR3 region has 16 residues. The germline V gene has CDR1 MDHEN and CDR2 SYDVKM. Trimming took 8 bases from V and 7 from J; bases not matched to a gene: 14. CDR3 DNA: TGTGCCAGCCATACAGGGGGCCAATCGGCGAACGGGGAGCTGTTTTTT. Translation: CASHTGGQSANGELFF.